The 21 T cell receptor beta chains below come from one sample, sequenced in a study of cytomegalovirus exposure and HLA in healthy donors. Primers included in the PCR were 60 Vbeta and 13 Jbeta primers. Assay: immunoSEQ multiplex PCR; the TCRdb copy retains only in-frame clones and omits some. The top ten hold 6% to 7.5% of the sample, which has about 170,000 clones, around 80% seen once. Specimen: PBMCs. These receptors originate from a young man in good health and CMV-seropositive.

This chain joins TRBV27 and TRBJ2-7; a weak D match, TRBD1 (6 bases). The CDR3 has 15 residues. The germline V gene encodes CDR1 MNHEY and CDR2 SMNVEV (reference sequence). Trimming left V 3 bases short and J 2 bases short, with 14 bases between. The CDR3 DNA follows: TGTGCCAGCAGTTTGTCAGGACAGCAAACCTACGAGCAGTACTTC. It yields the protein CASSLSGQQTYEQYF.

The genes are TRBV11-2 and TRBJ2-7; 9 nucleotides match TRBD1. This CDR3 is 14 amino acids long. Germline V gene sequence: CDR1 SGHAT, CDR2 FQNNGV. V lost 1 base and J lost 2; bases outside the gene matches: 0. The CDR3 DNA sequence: TGTGCCAGCAGCTTAGGGGACAGGGCCTACGAGCAGTACTTC. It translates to CASSLGDRAYEQYF.

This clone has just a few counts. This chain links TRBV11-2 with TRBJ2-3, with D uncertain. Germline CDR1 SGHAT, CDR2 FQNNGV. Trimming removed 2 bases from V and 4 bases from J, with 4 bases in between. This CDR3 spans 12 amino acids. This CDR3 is CASSLSSDTQYF. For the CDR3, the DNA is TGTGCCAGCAGCTTATCGTCAGATACGCAGTATTTT.

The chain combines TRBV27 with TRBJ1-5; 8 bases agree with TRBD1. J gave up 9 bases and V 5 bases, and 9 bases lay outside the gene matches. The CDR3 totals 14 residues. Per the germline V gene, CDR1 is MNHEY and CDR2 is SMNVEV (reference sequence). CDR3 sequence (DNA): TGTGCCAGCAGTACAGGGGGTGGGCCTTGGCCCCAGCATTTT. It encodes CASSTGGGPWPQHF.

The CDR3 region has the DNA TGTGCCAGCAGGAGGGGACAGGATAATTCACCCCTCCACTTT. Its translation: CASRRGQDNSPLHF. The V and J genes are TRBV5-4 and TRBJ1-6; 8 nucleotides line up with TRBD1. This CDR3 has 14 amino acids. Trimming removed 5 bases from V and 5 bases from J; junction bases left unmatched: 3. The germline V gene has CDR1 SGHNT and CDR2 YYREEE (reference sequence).

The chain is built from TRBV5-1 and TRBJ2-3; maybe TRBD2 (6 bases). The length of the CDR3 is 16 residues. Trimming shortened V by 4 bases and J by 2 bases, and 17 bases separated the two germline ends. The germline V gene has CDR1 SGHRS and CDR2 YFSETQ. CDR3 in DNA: TGCGCCAGCAGCCCCCAAGTTGCGGGAATCACAGATACGCAGTATTTT. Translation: CASSPQVAGITDTQYF.

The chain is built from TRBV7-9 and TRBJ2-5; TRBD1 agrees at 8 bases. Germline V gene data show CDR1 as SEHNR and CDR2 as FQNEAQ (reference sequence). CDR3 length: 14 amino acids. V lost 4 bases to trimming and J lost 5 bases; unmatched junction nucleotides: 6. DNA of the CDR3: TGTGCCAGCAGCTCCGGGACAGGAAGGGAGACCCAGTACTTC. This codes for CASSSGTGRETQYF.

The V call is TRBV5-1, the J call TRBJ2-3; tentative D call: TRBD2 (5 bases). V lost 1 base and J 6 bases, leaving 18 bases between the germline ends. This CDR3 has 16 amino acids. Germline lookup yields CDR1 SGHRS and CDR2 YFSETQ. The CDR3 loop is CASSLFGGLEYDTQYF. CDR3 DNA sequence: TGCGCCAGCAGCTTGTTCGGCGGGCTTGAATACGATACGCAGTATTTT.

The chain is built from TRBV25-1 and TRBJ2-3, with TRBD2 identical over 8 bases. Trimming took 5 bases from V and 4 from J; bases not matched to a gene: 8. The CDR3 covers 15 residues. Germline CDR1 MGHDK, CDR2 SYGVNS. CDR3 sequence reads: CASSYGGEGPDTQYF. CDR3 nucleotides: TGTGCCAGCAGTTACGGGGGGGAGGGGCCAGATACGCAGTATTTT.

In nucleotides, the CDR3 is TGTGCCAGCAGCTTAACGTCACAGAACTATGGCTACACCTTC. It yields the protein CASSLTSQNYGYTF. This chain links TRBV7-9 with TRBJ1-2; no reliable D call. The CDR3 runs 14 residues. V lost 2 bases and J lost 2, with 9 bases in between. CDR1 is SEHNR and CDR2 is FQNEAQ in the germline V gene (reference sequence).

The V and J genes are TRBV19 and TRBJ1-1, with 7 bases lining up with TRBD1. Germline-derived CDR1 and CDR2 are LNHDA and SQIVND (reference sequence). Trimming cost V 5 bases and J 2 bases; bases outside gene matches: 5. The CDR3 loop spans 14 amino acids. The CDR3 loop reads CASSVDRVNTEAFF. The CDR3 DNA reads TGTGCCAGTAGTGTTGACAGGGTTAACACTGAAGCTTTCTTT. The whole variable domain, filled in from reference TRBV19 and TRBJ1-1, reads DGGITQSPKYLFRKEGQNVTLSCEQNLNHDAMYWYRQDPGQGLRLIYYSQIVNDFQKGDIAEGYSVSREKKESFPLTVTSAQKNPTAFYLCASSVDRVNTEAFFGQGTRLTVV.

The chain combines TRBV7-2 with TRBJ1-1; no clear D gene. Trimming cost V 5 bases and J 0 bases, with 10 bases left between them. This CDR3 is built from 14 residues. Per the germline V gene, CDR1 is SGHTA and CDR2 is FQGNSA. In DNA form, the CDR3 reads TGTGCCAGCAGCCCCTTGACTGTGAACACTGAAGCTTTCTTT. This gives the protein CASSPLTVNTEAFF. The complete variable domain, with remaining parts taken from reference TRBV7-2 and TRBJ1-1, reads GAGVSQSPSNKVTEKGKDVELRCDPISGHTALYWYRQSLGQGLEFLIYFQGNSAPDKSGLPSDRFSAERTGGSVSTLTIQRTQQEDSAVYLCASSPLTVNTEAFFGQGTRLTVV.

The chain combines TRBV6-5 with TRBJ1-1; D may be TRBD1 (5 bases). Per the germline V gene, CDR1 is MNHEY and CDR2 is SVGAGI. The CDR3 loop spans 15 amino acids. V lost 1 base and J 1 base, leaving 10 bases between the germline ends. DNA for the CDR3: TGTGCCAGCAGTTACTACAGGTCGGGGAACACTGAAGCTTTCTTT. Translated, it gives CASSYYRSGNTEAFF.

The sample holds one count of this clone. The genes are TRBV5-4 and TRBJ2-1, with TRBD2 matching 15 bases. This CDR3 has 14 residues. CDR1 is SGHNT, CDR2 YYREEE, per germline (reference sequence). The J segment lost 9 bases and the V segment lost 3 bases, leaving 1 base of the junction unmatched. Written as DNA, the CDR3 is TGTGCCAGCAGCTCGGGACTAGCGGGGGGTGAGCAGTTCTTC. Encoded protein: CASSSGLAGGEQFF.

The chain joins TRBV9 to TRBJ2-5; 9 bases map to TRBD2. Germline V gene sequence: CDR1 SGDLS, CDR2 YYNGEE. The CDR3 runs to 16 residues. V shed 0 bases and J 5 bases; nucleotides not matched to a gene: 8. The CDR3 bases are TGTGCCAGCAGCGTAGGGGATAGCGGGGGATGGGAGACCCAGTACTTC. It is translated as CASSVGDSGGWETQYF.

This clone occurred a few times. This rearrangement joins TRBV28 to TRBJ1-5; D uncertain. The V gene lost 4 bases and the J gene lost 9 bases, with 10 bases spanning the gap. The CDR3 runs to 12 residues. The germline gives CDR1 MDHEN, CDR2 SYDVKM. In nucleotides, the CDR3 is TGTGCCAGCAGTTACGCGGGTCGGCCCCAGCATTTT. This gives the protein CASSYAGRPQHF.

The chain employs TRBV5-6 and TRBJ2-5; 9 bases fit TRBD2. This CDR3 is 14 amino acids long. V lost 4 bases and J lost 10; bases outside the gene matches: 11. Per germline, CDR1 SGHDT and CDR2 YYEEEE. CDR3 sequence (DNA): TGTGCCAGCAGCCAAGGGACTAGCTTCTTCGACCAGTACTTC. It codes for CASSQGTSFFDQYF.

The CDR3 loop reads CASSSDSYNEQFF. CDR3 sequence (DNA): TGTGCCAGCAGCTCGGACAGTTACAATGAGCAGTTCTTC. J is TRBJ2-1 and V is TRBV7-2; D perhaps matches TRBD1 (6 bases). The CDR3 runs to 13 residues. From germline, CDR1 is SGHTA and CDR2 FQGNSA. Trimming shortened V by 4 bases and J by 4 bases, and 8 bases separated the two germline ends. The full variable domain, with the rest looked up from reference TRBV7-2 and TRBJ2-1, is GAGVSQSPSNKVTEKGKDVELRCDPISGHTALYWYRQSLGQGLEFLIYFQGNSAPDKSGLPSDRFSAERTGGSVSTLTIQRTQQEDSAVYLCASSSDSYNEQFFGPGTRLTVL.

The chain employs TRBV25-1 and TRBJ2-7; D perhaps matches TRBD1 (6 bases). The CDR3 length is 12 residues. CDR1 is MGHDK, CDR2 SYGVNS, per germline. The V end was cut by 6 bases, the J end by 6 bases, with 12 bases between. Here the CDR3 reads CASRAQGSEQYF. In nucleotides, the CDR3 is TGTGCCAGCAGAGCACAGGGTTCCGAGCAGTACTTC.

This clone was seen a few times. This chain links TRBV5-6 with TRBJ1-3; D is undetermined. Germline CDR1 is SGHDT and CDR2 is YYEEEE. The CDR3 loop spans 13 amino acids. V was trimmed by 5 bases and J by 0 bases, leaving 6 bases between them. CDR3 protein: CASREYSGNTIYF. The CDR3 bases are TGTGCCAGCAGGGAGTACTCTGGAAACACCATATATTTT.

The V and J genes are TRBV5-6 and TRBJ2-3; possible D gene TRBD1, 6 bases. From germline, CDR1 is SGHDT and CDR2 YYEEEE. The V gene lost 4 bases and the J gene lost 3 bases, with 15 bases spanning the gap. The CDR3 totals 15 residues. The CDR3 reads CASSTNQGGTDTQYF. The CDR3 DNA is TGTGCCAGCAGCACCAACCAAGGGGGTACAGATACGCAGTATTTT. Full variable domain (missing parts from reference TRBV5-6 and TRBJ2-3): DAGVTQSPTHLIKTRGQQVTLRCSPKSGHDTVSWYQQALGQGPQFIFQYYEEEERQRGNFPDRFSGHQFPNYSSELNVNALLLGDSALYLCASSTNQGGTDTQYFGPGTRLTVL.